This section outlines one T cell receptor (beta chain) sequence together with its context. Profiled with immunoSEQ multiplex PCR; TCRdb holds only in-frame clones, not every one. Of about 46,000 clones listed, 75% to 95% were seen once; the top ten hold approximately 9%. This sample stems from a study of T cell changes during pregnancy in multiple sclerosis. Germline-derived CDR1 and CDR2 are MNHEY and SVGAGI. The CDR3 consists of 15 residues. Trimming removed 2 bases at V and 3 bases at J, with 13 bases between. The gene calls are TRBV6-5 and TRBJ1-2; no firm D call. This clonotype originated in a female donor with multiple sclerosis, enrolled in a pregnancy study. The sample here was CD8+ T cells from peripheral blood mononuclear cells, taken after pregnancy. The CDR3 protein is CASSYGEGPYYGYTF. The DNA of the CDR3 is TGTGCCAGCAGTTACGGGGAGGGTCCATACTATGGCTACACCTTC.